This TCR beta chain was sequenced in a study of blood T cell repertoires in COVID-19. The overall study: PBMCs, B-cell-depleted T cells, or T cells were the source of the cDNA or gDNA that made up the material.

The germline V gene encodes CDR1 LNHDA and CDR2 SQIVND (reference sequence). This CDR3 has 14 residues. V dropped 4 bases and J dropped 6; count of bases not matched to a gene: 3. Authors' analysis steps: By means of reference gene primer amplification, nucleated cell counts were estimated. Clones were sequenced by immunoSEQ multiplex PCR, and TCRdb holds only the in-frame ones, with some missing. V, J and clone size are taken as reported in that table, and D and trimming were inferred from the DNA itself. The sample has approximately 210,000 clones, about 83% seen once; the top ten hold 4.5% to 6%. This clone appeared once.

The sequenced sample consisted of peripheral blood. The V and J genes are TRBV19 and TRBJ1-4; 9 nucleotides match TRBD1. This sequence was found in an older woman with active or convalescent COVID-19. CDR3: CASSTTGGDEKLFF. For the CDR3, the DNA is TGTGCCAGTAGTACGACAGGGGGGGATGAAAAACTGTTTTTT.